These 26 T cell receptor beta chains came from one sample sequenced in a study of regulatory T cells in long-lasting Graves disease. The time point was: newly diagnosed GD, antithyroid drugs for less than 3 months. RNA from PBMCs was the source of the TCR library. Arm-PCR of CDR3 regions with iRepertoire HTBI primers generated TCR beta libraries. TCRdb passed the multiplex PCR reads through MiXCR, listing each CDR3 protein once. The data hold fewer than 550,000 distinct CDR3 sequences, with 15% to 20% observed a single time. The data were also submitted as part of a second study, on T cells in Graves' hyperthyroidism and ophthalmopathy.

Specimen: peripheral blood mononuclear cells (PBMCs), collected at new diagnosis, from a patient treated with antithyroid drugs. The receptors here all came from a middle-aged woman with Graves disease.

The J gene is TRBJ2-2, the V gene TRBV18; D is possibly TRBD1 (6 bases). Looked up from germline, CDR1 is KGHSH and CDR2 is LQKENI. Between the trimmed V and J ends, which lost 0 bases and 3 bases, there was a span of 11 bases. The CDR3 spans 16 residues. DNA for the CDR3: TGTGCCAGCTCACCACCGGGGGCGCAGGACACCGGGGAGCTGTTTTTT. Its protein product is CASSPPGAQDTGELFF. Full variable domain (remainder filled in from reference TRBV18 and TRBJ2-2): NAGVMQNPRHLVRRRGQEARLRCSPMKGHSHVYWYRQLPEEGLKFMVYLQKENIIDESGMPKERFSAEFPKEGPSILRIQQVVRGDSAAYFCASSPPGAQDTGELFFGEGSRLTVL.

The rearrangement links TRBV3-1 to TRBJ2-5, with TRBD2 matching 7 bases. The germline gives CDR1 LGHDT, CDR2 YNNKEL (reference sequence). Losses at the gene ends were 1 base for V and 5 bases for J; bases not matched to a gene: 1. This CDR3 is 13 amino acids long. The CDR3 DNA is TGTGCCAGCAGCCAAGGGGAGGGGGAGACCCAGTACTTC. Amino acid sequence: CASSQGEGETQYF.

This clonotype was seen at least ten times. The genes are TRBV20-1 and TRBJ2-1, with 10 bases aligning to TRBD1. The germline V gene encodes CDR1 DFQATT and CDR2 SNEGSKA (reference sequence). The CDR3 sequence is 14 residues long. The V segment lost 5 bases and the J segment 4 bases; nucleotides outside the gene matches: 5. CDR3 bases: TGCAGTGCTCGACAGGGGGCCCCATACAATGAGCAGTTCTTC. Residues: CSARQGAPYNEQFF.

This clonotype turned up a few times. The V call is TRBV5-4, the J call TRBJ2-1, with TRBD2 matching over 8 bases. Germline CDR1 and CDR2: SGHNT and YYREEE (reference sequence). The J segment lost 6 bases and the V segment lost 4 bases, leaving 12 bases of the junction unmatched. The CDR3 consists of 16 residues. The DNA of the CDR3 is TGTGCCAGCAGCCAAGTTAACAGCGGGGGTTCCAATGAGCAGTTCTTC. Protein product: CASSQVNSGGSNEQFF.

This chain uses TRBV12-3 or TRBV12-4 with TRBJ1-2; D is perhaps TRBD1 (6 bases). Trimming left V 8 bases short and J 7 bases short, with 26 bases between. This CDR3 contains 16 residues. CDR3 amino acids: CASAQPKGFPRGGYTF. The CDR3 region has the DNA TGTGCCAGCGCACAGCCTAAAGGGTTCCCCAGGGGTGGCTACACCTTC.

This clonotype was seen at least ten times. V usage is TRBV6-2 or TRBV6-3 and J usage is TRBJ2-7; either TRBD1 or TRBD2 may fit D (6 bases each). CDR3 length: 14 amino acids. Trimming pared 8 bases from V and 3 bases from J, leaving 17 bases between. Germline V CDR1 and CDR2: MNHEY, SVGEGT. The CDR3 is CASGQEGGRYEQYF. The DNA for the CDR3 is TGTGCCAGCGGGCAAGAGGGGGGACGCTACGAGCAGTACTTC.

This clonotype came up many times. V is TRBV28 and J is TRBJ1-1; no definite D call. From germline, CDR1 is MDHEN and CDR2 SYDVKM. Trimming removed 5 bases from V and 5 bases from J, with 9 bases in between. The CDR3 has 12 amino acids. CDR3 sequence reads: CASSRTETEAFF. In DNA form, the CDR3 reads TGTGCCAGCAGTCGGACGGAAACTGAAGCTTTCTTT.

The genes are TRBV6-1 and TRBJ1-5; maybe TRBD1 (6 bases). This CDR3 has 13 residues. Germline CDR1 is MNHNS and CDR2 is SASEGT. Trimming pared 10 bases from V and 3 bases from J, leaving 13 bases between. CDR3 bases: TGTGCCATTACGGGGGCGGTCAATCAGCCCCAGCATTTT. Protein product: CAITGAVNQPQHF.

This clonotype was recorded at least ten times. V gene TRBV12-3 or TRBV12-4 combines with J gene TRBJ1-1, with D possibly matching TRBD1 (5 bases). Trimming cost V 7 bases and J 0 bases, with 12 bases left between them. There are 14 residues in the CDR3. As DNA, the CDR3 is TGTGCCAGCAACCAGGGCCAAATGAACACTGAAGCTTTCTTT. As protein: CASNQGQMNTEAFF.

The CDR3 region has the DNA TGTGCCAGCAGTGAAGGCCCCCCAACCGGGCAGCCCCAGCATTTT. It is translated as CASSEGPPTGQPQHF. The chain employs TRBV2 and TRBJ1-5; unclear D gene. Germline V gene sequence: CDR1 SNHLY, CDR2 FYNNEI. Trimming stripped 1 base from V and 7 bases from J, with 14 bases between. CDR3 length: 15 amino acids.

Ten or more counts support this clonotype. The chain couples TRBV5-1 to TRBJ1-2, with D possibly TRBD1 on 5 matching bases. CDR3 size: 14 residues. Trimming cost V 0 bases and J 5 bases, with 11 bases left between them. Per the germline V gene, CDR1 is SGHRS and CDR2 is YFSETQ. CDR3 amino acids: CASSLESGDYGYTF. CDR3 sequence (DNA): TGCGCCAGCAGCTTGGAGTCGGGGGATTATGGCTACACCTTC.

This clonotype was recorded many times. The CDR3 region has the DNA TGTGCCAGCAGCTTTTATGGGACTCCAGACACAGATACGCAGTATTTT. Protein: CASSFYGTPDTDTQYF. The rearrangement uses TRBV7-9 and TRBJ2-3; a weak D match, TRBD2 (6 bases). The V gene lost 3 bases and the J gene lost 2 bases, with 15 bases spanning the gap. CDR1 is SEHNR, CDR2 FQNEAQ, per germline (reference sequence). The CDR3 covers 16 residues.

This chain uses TRBV12-3 or TRBV12-4 with TRBJ2-2; D is perhaps TRBD1 (5 bases). Trimming pared 3 bases from V and 5 bases from J, leaving 10 bases between. This CDR3 is 14 amino acids long. CDR3: CASSLNRRTGELFF. CDR3 bases: TGTGCCAGCAGTTTGAACAGGAGAACCGGGGAGCTGTTTTTT.

The V call is TRBV10-3, the J call TRBJ2-3, with 14 bases fitting TRBD2. V dropped 10 bases and J dropped 6; count of bases not matched to a gene: 12. This CDR3 has 16 residues. Germline V lookup: CDR1 ENHRY, CDR2 SYGVKD. CDR3 coding DNA: TGTGCCACCCAGACTAGCGGGGGGGCATGGGCGGATACGCAGTATTTT. Translating it yields CATQTSGGAWADTQYF.

The rearrangement joins TRBV12-5 to TRBJ1-1; D is possibly TRBD1 (6 bases). This CDR3 contains 14 residues. Germline CDR1 and CDR2: LGHNT and FRNRAP. V lost 1 base, J lost 3 bases, and 9 bases lay in between. The CDR3 protein is CASGLATGYTEAFF. Written as DNA, the CDR3 is TGTGCTAGTGGTTTGGCCACAGGGTACACTGAAGCTTTCTTT.

The V gene is TRBV15, the J gene TRBJ1-2; no clear D. This CDR3 has 13 residues. The V end lost 5 bases, the J end lost 2 bases, and 9 bases lay between the germline ends. Germline V gene lookup returns CDR1 LNHNV and CDR2 YYDKDF (reference sequence). The CDR3 nucleotides read TGTGCCACCAGCCCCATGGGGAACTATGGCTACACCTTC. This encodes CATSPMGNYGYTF.

There are many counts of this clonotype. The rearrangement links TRBV5-5 to TRBJ2-1; D is possibly TRBD1 (5 bases). Trimming stripped 1 base from V and 0 bases from J, with 14 bases between. This CDR3 contains 17 residues. Per the germline V gene, CDR1 is SGHKS and CDR2 is YYEKEE (reference sequence). The DNA of the CDR3 is TGTGCCAGCAGCTTGTGGCGGACACCGAGCTCCTACAATGAGCAGTTCTTC. Encoded protein: CASSLWRTPSSYNEQFF.

This clonotype was found many times. This chain connects TRBV28 to TRBJ2-5; D unresolved. Trimming removed 2 bases at V and 4 bases at J, with 8 bases between. Germline V gives CDR1 MDHEN, CDR2 SYDVKM. This CDR3 has 13 amino acids. CDR3 nucleotide sequence: TGTGCCAGCAGTTTAGCAGATCGAGAGACCCAGTACTTC. Encoded protein: CASSLADRETQYF.

V is TRBV5-1 and J is TRBJ2-3; TRBD1 is a possible D gene (6 bases). V dropped 0 bases and J dropped 3 bases, with 14 bases sitting between them. The CDR3 is 16 residues long. In germline, CDR1 is SGHRS, CDR2 YFSETQ. CDR3 sequence (DNA): TGCGCCAGCAGCTTGGGCACAGGGATGAGAACAGATACGCAGTATTTT. As protein: CASSLGTGMRTDTQYF.

This clonotype was counted ten times or more. The rearrangement joins TRBV28 to TRBJ1-2; 7 bases align to TRBD1. CDR3 length equals 12 residues. CDR1 is MDHEN and CDR2 is SYDVKM in the germline V gene. J gave up 11 bases and V 4 bases, and 7 bases lay outside the gene matches. As DNA, the CDR3 is TGTGCCAGCAGTTCCATCGACAGGGTTTACACCTTC. The encoded protein is CASSSIDRVYTF.

In this sample, this clonotype turned up a few times. V and J are TRBV19 and TRBJ2-7, with D tentatively TRBD1 (5 bases). The CDR3 is 13 residues long. In germline, CDR1 is LNHDA, CDR2 SQIVND (reference sequence). V lost 5 bases and J 6 bases, leaving 14 bases between the germline ends. The CDR3 reads CASSQGAAAEQYF. DNA for the CDR3: TGTGCCAGTAGTCAAGGGGCCGCTGCCGAGCAGTACTTC.

Ten or more counts support this clonotype. This chain joins TRBV28 and TRBJ2-3, with 7 bases that match TRBD1. Germline V CDR1 and CDR2: MDHEN, SYDVKM. With V trimmed by 9 bases and J by 2 bases, 5 bases remained unmatched. The CDR3 has 13 amino acids. CDR3 in amino acids: CASTGASTDTQYF. DNA of the CDR3: TGTGCCAGTACAGGGGCCTCCACAGATACGCAGTATTTT.

About this clonotype: A clone one base away is much larger, so this may be a read error. The chain joins TRBV12-3 or TRBV12-4 to TRBJ1-1; D is uncertain. This CDR3 is built from 14 residues. The CDR3 here is CASSLTNGNTEALF. The CDR3 bases are TGTGCCAGCAGCCTCACGAACGGGAACACTGAAGCTCTCTTT.

This clonotype was picked up many times. V is TRBV4-1 and J is TRBJ2-5, with TRBD2 matching over 10 bases. Germline CDR1 MGHRA, CDR2 YSYEKL. The ends lost 5 bases at V and 2 bases at J; junction bases unmatched: 5. The CDR3 has 15 residues. The CDR3 coding sequence is TGCGCCAGCAGCAGCACTAGCGGGGTGCAAGAGACCCAGTACTTC. This gives the protein CASSSTSGVQETQYF.

This clonotype has only a few counts. The V call is TRBV3-1, the J call TRBJ1-2, with TRBD1 as a possible D gene (5 bases). V shed 1 base and J shed 7 bases, with 10 bases lying between them. The CDR3 is made up of 13 amino acids. The germline V gene encodes CDR1 LGHDT and CDR2 YNNKEL (reference sequence). CDR3 amino acids: CASSQGSGSGYTF. The CDR3 bases are TGTGCCAGCAGCCAAGGCTCAGGGTCTGGCTACACCTTC.

In its sample, this clonotype was seen many times. V usage is TRBV5-4 and J usage is TRBJ1-2; D uncertain. This CDR3 is 16 amino acids long. V was pared by 4 bases and J by 3 bases, with 19 bases between. Germline loops: CDR1 SGHNT, CDR2 YYREEE (reference sequence). This CDR3 is CASSDLWTSKYYGYTF. DNA of the CDR3: TGTGCCAGCAGCGACCTATGGACCAGCAAATACTATGGCTACACCTTC. Using reference TRBV5-4 and TRBJ1-2 for the parts outside the CDR3, the full variable domain is ETGVTQSPTHLIKTRGQQVTLRCSSQSGHNTVSWYQQALGQGPQFIFQYYREEENGRGNFPPRFSGLQFPNYSSELNVNALELDDSALYLCASSDLWTSKYYGYTFGSGTRLTVV.